Presented here are 5 T cell receptor beta chains from one specimen sequenced in a study of T-cell reconstitution after alpha-beta-depleted transplantation in children. As it was prepared, the TCRbeta library received unique molecular identifiers. MiXCR was run by TCRdb on the PCR reads, yielding one entry per CDR3 protein. Of 700,000 to 950,000 distinct CDR3 sequences in the sample, about 15% were seen once. The sample consisted of PBMCs, mostly from graft donor cells, taken 360 days after TCRalphabeta/CD19-depleted stem cell transplant. All receptors come from a male patient younger than 18 who had a stem cell transplant for acute lymphoblastic leukemia, so the T cells may come from the graft donor.

The CDR3: CASSLVVGPERYTIYF. The CDR3 DNA reads TGTGCCAGCAGTTTAGTAGTTGGACCAGAACGGTACACCATATATTTT. The chain joins TRBV12-3 or TRBV12-4 to TRBJ1-3, with no clear D. This CDR3 has 16 residues. V was pared by 1 base and J by 8 bases, with 18 bases between.

The chain links TRBV4-1 to TRBJ2-1; 7 bases are a match to TRBD1. The CDR3 is made up of 15 amino acids. Germline loops: CDR1 MGHRA, CDR2 YSYEKL. The trim removed 5 bases at V and 7 bases at J, leaving 11 bases unmatched. Here the CDR3 DNA reads TGCGCCAGCAGCGAAGCTACAGGGGAATGGAATGAGCAGTTCTTC. Translation: CASSEATGEWNEQFF.

This clonotype was counted at least ten times. In DNA, the CDR3 is TGCAGTGCCCGCACTAGCGGAGGCTACGAGCAGTACTTC. It translates to CSARTSGGYEQYF. V gene TRBV20-1 combines with J gene TRBJ2-7, with TRBD2 identical over 8 bases. CDR3 length: 13 residues. The ends lost 6 bases at V and 3 bases at J; junction bases unmatched: 7. CDR1 is DFQATT, CDR2 SNEGSKA, per germline (reference sequence).

This clonotype was detected many times. This chain uses TRBV5-4 with TRBJ2-1; 12 bases match TRBD2. V trimming: 1 base; J trimming: 7 bases; junction bases outside the gene matches: 6. CDR3 size: 16 residues. Germline V gene data show CDR1 as SGHNT and CDR2 as YYREEE (reference sequence). The CDR3 loop reads CASSLLAGGLRNEQFF. The CDR3 region has the DNA TGTGCCAGCAGCTTGCTAGCGGGAGGGTTACGGAATGAGCAGTTCTTC. Looking up the rest from reference TRBV5-4 and TRBJ2-1 gives the full variable domain: ETGVTQSPTHLIKTRGQQVTLRCSSQSGHNTVSWYQQALGQGPQFIFQYYREEENGRGNFPPRFSGLQFPNYSSELNVNALELDDSALYLCASSLLAGGLRNEQFFGPGTRLTVL.

This clonotype showed up just a few times. In DNA, the CDR3 is TGTGCCAGCAGCTCCCTCTCCGCCGGGGAAAAACTGTTTTTT. Protein: CASSSLSAGEKLFF. V gene TRBV5-6 combines with J gene TRBJ1-4; no firm D call. This CDR3 contains 14 residues. CDR1 is SGHDT and CDR2 is YYEEEE in the germline V gene. V lost 3 bases and J 8 bases, leaving 14 bases between the germline ends.